Below, 9 T cell receptor beta chains from the same sample are listed, as sequenced in a study of T cell repertoires in cytomegalovirus infection. The antigens of these receptors remain unknown. TCRdb called the reads again in MiXCR, with one record for every CDR3 protein. The table records 300,000 to 400,000 distinct CDR3 sequences, about 28% of them present only once. Source: cultured PBMCs, taken from culture after CMV antigen stimulation. The receptors come from a human donor in good health (CMV status not recorded). Some clones in this sample may be carry-over from other donors' samples.

The V gene is TRBV7-9, the J gene TRBJ1-6; 7 nucleotides align to TRBD1. CDR1 is SEHNR, CDR2 FQNEAQ, per germline (reference sequence). The CDR3 loop spans 12 amino acids. Germline trimming cut 1 base from V and 16 bases from J; bases unmatched to any gene: 4. The CDR3 protein is CASSLDQGVLHF. The CDR3 nucleotides read TGTGCCAGCAGCTTAGACCAGGGGGTACTCCACTTT.

This clonotype was counted ten times or more. The chain has TRBV7-2 and TRBJ2-3; D is undetermined. The CDR3 is 15 residues long. Germline values: CDR1 SGHTA, CDR2 FQGNSA. V was clipped by 3 bases and J by 4 bases, with 14 bases between them. The CDR3 bases are TGTGCCAGCAGCTTCCTTGCTGGAGTGGCAGATACGCAGTATTTT. It yields the protein CASSFLAGVADTQYF.

This chain links TRBV6-1 with TRBJ2-1; D is perhaps TRBD1 (5 bases). This CDR3 comprises 15 residues. V was cut by 10 bases and J by 4 bases, with 20 bases left in between. Germline CDR1 MNHNS, CDR2 SASEGT. As DNA, the CDR3 is TGTGCCACAGCCCCGGACACTTGGGGTTACAATGAGCAGTTCTTC. It is translated as CATAPDTWGYNEQFF.

This clonotype has at least ten counts. The chain uses TRBV29-1 and TRBJ2-7; 10 bases are a match to TRBD1. Germline V lookup: CDR1 SQVTM, CDR2 ANQGSEA. The CDR3 contains 14 residues. The V gene end was trimmed by 5 bases and the J gene end by 2 bases; junction bases not matched to a gene: 6. CDR3 amino acids: CSVRSGQGAYEQYF. CDR3 nucleotide sequence: TGCAGCGTTCGGTCTGGACAGGGGGCCTACGAGCAGTACTTC.

The sample holds one count of this clonotype. The V and J genes are TRBV6-1 and TRBJ2-2; either TRBD1 or TRBD2 may fit D (5 bases each). This CDR3 has 18 amino acids. Trimming removed 2 bases at V and 1 base at J, with 17 bases between. Germline CDR1 MNHNS, CDR2 SASEGT. CDR3 in amino acids: CASSESGLLAKNTGELFF. CDR3 sequence (DNA): TGTGCCAGCAGTGAATCGGGGCTGCTGGCAAAGAACACCGGGGAGCTGTTTTTT.

In this sample, this clonotype turned up a few times. The chain links TRBV9 to TRBJ1-2; 7 nucleotides match TRBD1. J lost 1 base, V lost 6 bases, and 9 bases had no gene match. This CDR3 spans 15 amino acids. The germline V gene encodes CDR1 SGDLS and CDR2 YYNGEE. This CDR3 reads CASTNDRVYNYGYTF. The CDR3 bases are TGTGCCAGCACGAATGACAGGGTCTATAACTATGGCTACACCTTC. Variable domain in full (rest from reference TRBV9 and TRBJ1-2): DSGVTQTPKHLITATGQRVTLRCSPRSGDLSVYWYQQSLDQGLQFLIQYYNGEERAKGNILERFSAQQFPDLHSELNLSSLELGDSALYFCASTNDRVYNYGYTFGSGTRLTVV.

This clonotype was observed a single time. A much more abundant neighbour one base away suggests this may be a read error. The rearrangement links TRBV7-6 to TRBJ2-2; 8 bases are shared with TRBD2. The CDR3 covers 20 residues. Germline lookup yields CDR1 SGHVS and CDR2 FNYEAQ. Trimming cost V 5 bases and J 3 bases; bases outside gene matches: 20. The CDR3 protein is CASSPPNYGGGSEDTGELFF. As DNA, the CDR3 is TGTGCCAGCAGCCCACCGAATTATGGCGGGGGGTCCGAGGACACCGGGGAGCTGTTTTTT.

The chain joins TRBV27 to TRBJ2-1, with D possibly matching TRBD2 (6 bases). Germline assignment: CDR1 MNHEY and CDR2 SMNVEV (reference sequence). The CDR3 runs to 15 residues. Trimming shortened V by 1 base and J by 2 bases, and 9 bases separated the two germline ends. The DNA for the CDR3 is TGTGCCAGCAGTTTATACGGGGGAACCTACAATGAGCAGTTCTTC. Its protein is CASSLYGGTYNEQFF.

J is TRBJ1-1 and V is TRBV7-6; 10 bases match TRBD1. The CDR3 covers 19 residues. In germline, CDR1 is SGHVS, CDR2 FNYEAQ. The V gene end was trimmed by 2 bases and the J gene end by 2 bases; junction bases not matched to a gene: 14. Here the CDR3 DNA reads TGTGCCAGCAGCTTACGTTTAGACAGGGGGCGACTACCAAACACTGAAGCTTTCTTT. Translating gives CASSLRLDRGRLPNTEAFF.